This T cell receptor beta chain derives from a study of CD8+CD57+ T cells in acquired aplastic anemia. Those patients picked for sequencing had displayed CD8+CD57+ cell expansion on flow cytometry. Severe acquired aplastic anemia was present in all patients. Trimming at V came to 1 base and at J to 6 bases, leaving 6 bases not matched to a gene. Germline values: CDR1 MNHEY, CDR2 SVGAGI. The CDR3 covers 16 residues. TCR beta VDJ and CDR3 profiling used genomic DNA as template. TCRdb reprocessed the reads via MiXCR and lists one record per CDR3 protein. The data contain around 200,000 distinct CDR3 sequences, approximately 48% of them singletons.

This clonotype originated in a human donor with aplastic anemia. The sample was sorted CD4+, CD8+, or CD8+CD57+ T cells (not recorded which) from PBMCs. The chain carries TRBV6-5 and TRBJ2-2; TRBD2 matches at 9 bases. DNA of the CDR3: TGTGCCAGCAGTTACTTCGGGACTAGCTTGTCCGGGGAGCTGTTTTTT. Its protein is CASSYFGTSLSGELFF.